The T cell receptor beta chain described here comes from a study of beta chain features in type 1 diabetes. Study findings and constraints: In all four CD4+ subsets, TCRB CDR3 length was significantly, moderately reduced in type 1 diabetes. Any role of HLA type in TCRB rearrangement remained unresolved here.

V lost 1 base and J lost 1; bases outside the gene matches: 4. This CDR3 spans 16 amino acids. Looked up from germline, CDR1 is MDHEN and CDR2 is SYDVKM. For this clone: Its antigen remains unidentified.

What was sequenced were expressed TCRB transcripts, since all of the isolated RNA had been reverse transcribed. It was found that naive, central memory and regulatory T cell samples averaged about 3.57 million reads. TCRdb's copy holds only in-frame clones and misses some; the assay was immunoSEQ multiplex PCR. Of a few hundred thousand clones detected, about 14% appear once; the ten largest clones hold over 0.014%. The source of this sequence is a woman aged 18 to 35 with type 1 diabetes. The sequenced material came from naive CD4+ T cells from blood. The V call is TRBV28, the J call TRBJ1-1; TRBD1 agrees at 9 bases. The CDR3 loop is CASSLYGDRANTEAFF. In nucleotides, the CDR3 is TGTGCCAGCAGTTTATATGGGGACAGGGCGAACACTGAAGCTTTCTTT.